The source of this TCR beta chain is a study of T cell responses to AZD1222 COVID-19 vaccine. Whole-study findings and limits: There were mostly white British donors and more females than males, and clonal diversity was possibly underestimated. Two doses of AZD1222 preceded a rise in Spike-specific TCR breadth and depth.

As to this clone: The antigen is unknown.

Profiled with immunoSEQ multiplex PCR; TCRdb holds only in-frame clones, not every one. The sample gives 110,000 or so clones, roughly 91% of which show up once; approximately 3.5% is in the top ten. J lost 11 bases, V lost 4 bases, and 10 bases had no gene match. Germline CDR1 and CDR2: SGHAT and FQNNGV. This CDR3 region has 13 residues. Samples with a second dose at about 4 or about 12 weeks were pooled together. The specimen was peripheral blood, collected 28 days after the second AZD1222 dose. The sequence derives from an adult who received the AZD1222 COVID-19 vaccine. The chain has TRBV11-2 and TRBJ1-1; 7 nucleotides agree with TRBD1. The CDR3 coding sequence is TGTGCCAGCAGCTCCGGACAGGCAGTTCGTGCTTTCTTT. It translates to CASSSGQAVRAFF.